This is a list of T cell receptor beta chains from one sample in a study of cytomegalovirus exposure and HLA in healthy donors. Data came from immunoSEQ multiplex PCR; TCRdb stores just in-frame clones and leaves some out. Of about 190,000 clones in the sample, around nine tenths were seen once. The sequenced sample was PBMCs. The receptors come from a woman aged 18 to 35 in good health and CMV-seronegative. Each CDR3 is given with its conserved first and last residue. D genes are given only for firm matches. Not all rows give a size; the values are once, few, many and, for expanded clones, a class.

CDR3nt,CDR3aa,abundance,j_gene,v_gene,d_gene
TGTGCCAGCAGTTTCACCGGGACAAACACAGATACGCAGTATTTT,CASSFTGTNTDTQYF,-,TRBJ2-3,TRBV28,-
TGTGCCAGCAGCTCAGATGCGGGCACCGGGGAGCTGTTTTTT,CASSSDAGTGELFF,-,TRBJ2-2,TRBV7-3,-
TGTGCCAGCAGTTACAAGCGTAACACTGAAGCTTTCTTT,CASSYKRNTEAFF,-,TRBJ1-1,TRBV6-5,-
TGTGCCAGCAGCGTAGGGGGTTTCTGGACCACAGATACGCAGTATTTT,CASSVGGFWTTDTQYF,few,TRBJ2-3,TRBV14,-
TGTGCCAGCAGTTTACTGGGCGGGGAGAGAGAGACCCAGTACTTC,CASSLLGGERETQYF,-,TRBJ2-5,TRBV28,-
TGCGCCAGCAGCTTAGGGGACAGTCGCGCGGGGGAGACCCAGTACTTC,CASSLGDSRAGETQYF,-,TRBJ2-5,TRBV5-1,-
TGCGCCAGCAGCACGGGTTGGCAACAATTCACAGATACGCAGTATTTT,CASSTGWQQFTDTQYF,few,TRBJ2-3,TRBV5-1,-
TGTGCCAGCAGCTTAGGCAGGGATCCAGATACGCAGTATTTT,CASSLGRDPDTQYF,-,TRBJ2-3,TRBV11-2,-
TGTGCCAGCAGCTTAGGACAGGGGGGAAAGAATCAGCCCCAGCATTTT,CASSLGQGGKNQPQHF,-,TRBJ1-5,TRBV7-2,TRBD1
TGTGCCAGCAGCTTATGGGACAACGAATACAATGAGCAGTTCTTC,CASSLWDNEYNEQFF,-,TRBJ2-1,TRBV7-9,-
TGTGCCAGCTCACCAGACTTTTCGGGATTGAATGAGCAGTTCTTC,CASSPDFSGLNEQFF,-,TRBJ2-1,TRBV18,-
TGTGCCAGCAGCTTACAGGGGGCCCAGTATGGCTACACCTTC,CASSLQGAQYGYTF,-,TRBJ1-2,TRBV7-2,TRBD1
TGTGCCAGCAGCGCCCCGGGACAGGGGGCCTACGAGCAGTACTTC,CASSAPGQGAYEQYF,-,TRBJ2-7,TRBV11-3,TRBD1
TGTGCCTGGAGTGTGCTGGGGGCAACAGATACGCAGTATTTT,CAWSVLGATDTQYF,-,TRBJ2-3,TRBV30,-
TGTGCCAGCAGTGAAGCAGACTCCACAGATACGCAGTATTTT,CASSEADSTDTQYF,-,TRBJ2-3,TRBV2,-
TGTGCCATGGGACAGTTTTCCTACGAGCAGTACTTC,CAMGQFSYEQYF,-,TRBJ2-7,TRBV5-5,TRBD1
TGTGCCAGCAGTACAGGGGTCTACGAGCAGTACTTC,CASSTGVYEQYF,-,TRBJ2-7,TRBV28,TRBD1
TGTGCCAGCAGCTTAGCGGAGGTCAACTTC,CASSLAEVNF,-,TRBJ1-2,TRBV7-9,-
TGCGCCAGCAGCCAAGATGAGTTGGGGAGGATGGCTTCGGACTCACCCCTCCACTTT,CASSQDELGRMASDSPLHF,once,TRBJ1-6,TRBV4-1,-
TGCAGCGTAACAGGGGATGGGAGCACAGATACGCAGTATTTT,CSVTGDGSTDTQYF,-,TRBJ2-3,TRBV29-1,TRBD1
TGTGCCAGCAGCTCCGGGGTAGCGGGAGTTGGCGAGCAGTACTTC,CASSSGVAGVGEQYF,-,TRBJ2-7,TRBV7-9,TRBD2
TGTGCCAGCAGTTCCGAGGGACTACCTTCCTACGAGCAGTACTTC,CASSSEGLPSYEQYF,-,TRBJ2-7,TRBV28,TRBD2
TGTGCCAGCAGGTCTCCGGGACAGGGGGCCTACGAGCAGTACTTC,CASRSPGQGAYEQYF,-,TRBJ2-7,TRBV27,TRBD1
TGCGCCAGCAGCTTGGTCTCTAGCGGGAGGCGATATGAGCAGTTCTTC,CASSLVSSGRRYEQFF,-,TRBJ2-1,TRBV5-1,TRBD2
TGTGCCAGCAGCGTAGGGCCGTGGCGCGGACAGGACTCCTACGAGCAGTACTTC,CASSVGPWRGQDSYEQYF,-,TRBJ2-7,TRBV9,TRBD1
TGTGCCAGCAGCTTCCTCTCAACAGGGGGGGGGTATGGCTACACCTTC,CASSFLSTGGGYGYTF,once,TRBJ1-2,TRBV5-6,TRBD1
TGTGCCAGCAGGGGAGGACAGGGGGCGACAGATACGCAGTATTTT,CASRGGQGATDTQYF,-,TRBJ2-3,TRBV28,TRBD1
TGTGCCAGCAGCCGGGGTACCTACGAGCAGTACTTC,CASSRGTYEQYF,-,TRBJ2-7,TRBV28,-
TGTGCCAGCAGTTCCGACCCGGCAGGGCAGCCCCAGCATTTT,CASSSDPAGQPQHF,-,TRBJ1-5,TRBV5-4,-
TGTGCCACCAGCAGAGGAAGCGGGGGATACACCGGGGAGCTGTTTTTT,CATSRGSGGYTGELFF,-,TRBJ2-2,TRBV15,TRBD2
TGTGCCAGCAGCCTAAACCGAGGGCCAGCCTATGGCTACACCTTC,CASSLNRGPAYGYTF,-,TRBJ1-2,TRBV7-8,-
TGTTCCAGCAGCTTAACGGGGACCTACGAGCAGTACTTC,CSSSLTGTYEQYF,once,TRBJ2-7,TRBV7-9,-
TGTGCCACACAGCGGGTCCCGGGCGAGCAGTACTTC,CATQRVPGEQYF,-,TRBJ2-7,TRBV6-5,-
TGTGCCAGCTCACCACAGGAGGTGGGTGACGAGCAGTACTTC,CASSPQEVGDEQYF,-,TRBJ2-7,TRBV18,-
TGTGCCACCAGCCTGTACGGACAGAACAATCAGCCCCAGCATTTT,CATSLYGQNNQPQHF,-,TRBJ1-5,TRBV15,-
TGCGCCAGCAGCTCTTTTTCTAGCGTCGGAGTTATTTGGAATGAGCAGTTCTTC,CASSSFSSVGVIWNEQFF,-,TRBJ2-1,TRBV5-1,-
TGTGCCAGCAGAGTTGACAGCTTGAACACTGAAGCTTTCTTT,CASRVDSLNTEAFF,-,TRBJ1-1,TRBV7-9,-
TGTGCCAGCAGTCGGGCAGGGGCCCAGAGCACAGATACGCAGTATTTT,CASSRAGAQSTDTQYF,-,TRBJ2-3,TRBV5-4,-
TGTGCCAGCAGCTCCAACCCTTTATGGCGGGGGGGCCTAAGGGATGAGCAGTTCTTC,CASSSNPLWRGGLRDEQFF,-,TRBJ2-1,TRBV7-6,TRBD2
TGTGCCAGCAGTAGAGGACAGGGGGGCTATGAGACCCAGTACTTC,CASSRGQGGYETQYF,-,TRBJ2-5,TRBV25-1,TRBD1
TGTGCCAGCAATCAAGCGGGGGACTCCTACAATGAGCAGTTCTTC,CASNQAGDSYNEQFF,-,TRBJ2-1,TRBV4-2,TRBD2
TGTGCCAGCACCTGGGACAGGGGGCCAGCTTTCTTT,CASTWDRGPAFF,-,TRBJ1-1,TRBV2,TRBD1
TGTGCCAGCAGCTTTGGCGATACGCAGTATTTT,CASSFGDTQYF,-,TRBJ2-3,TRBV11-2,-
TGTGCCAGCAGCTTCTGGGACGGCGGGACTTTGTCCCAAGAGACCCAGTACTTC,CASSFWDGGTLSQETQYF,-,TRBJ2-5,TRBV9,-
TGTGCCAGCAGTGAAGCGCGAGGAAGCACAGATACGCAGTATTTT,CASSEARGSTDTQYF,-,TRBJ2-3,TRBV6-1,-
TGCAGCGTTAGGGGTGGGCGACTTGTGAGCTCCTACAATGAGCAGTTCTTC,CSVRGGRLVSSYNEQFF,-,TRBJ2-1,TRBV29-1,-
TGTGCCATCAGTGAGTCGTCGGGTACTGGAAACACCATATATTTT,CAISESSGTGNTIYF,-,TRBJ1-3,TRBV10-3,-
TGTGCCATCGCACCGGGACAGGGCTACGTCGAGCAGTACTTC,CAIAPGQGYVEQYF,-,TRBJ2-7,TRBV6-1,TRBD1